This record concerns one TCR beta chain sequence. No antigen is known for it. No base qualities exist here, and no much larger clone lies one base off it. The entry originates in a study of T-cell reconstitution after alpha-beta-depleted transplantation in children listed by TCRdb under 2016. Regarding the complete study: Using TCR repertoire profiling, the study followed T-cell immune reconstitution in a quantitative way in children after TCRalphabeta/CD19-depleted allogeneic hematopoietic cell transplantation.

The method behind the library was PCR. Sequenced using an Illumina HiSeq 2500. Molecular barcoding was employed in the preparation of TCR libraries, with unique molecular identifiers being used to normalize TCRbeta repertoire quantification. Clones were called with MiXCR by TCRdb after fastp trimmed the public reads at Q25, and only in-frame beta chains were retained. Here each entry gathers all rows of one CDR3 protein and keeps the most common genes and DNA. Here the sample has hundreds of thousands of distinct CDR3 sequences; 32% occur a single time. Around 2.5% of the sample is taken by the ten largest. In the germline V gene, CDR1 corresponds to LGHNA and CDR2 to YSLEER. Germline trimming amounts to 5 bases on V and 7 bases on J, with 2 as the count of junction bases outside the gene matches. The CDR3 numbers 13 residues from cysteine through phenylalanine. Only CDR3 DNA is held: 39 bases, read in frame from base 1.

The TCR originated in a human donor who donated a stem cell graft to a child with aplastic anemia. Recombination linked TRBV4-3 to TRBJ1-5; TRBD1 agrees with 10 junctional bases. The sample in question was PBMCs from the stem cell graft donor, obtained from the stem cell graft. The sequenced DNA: TGCGCCAGCAGCGGGACAGGGGAGCAGCCCCAGCATTTT. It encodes CASSGTGEQPQHF.